These 22 T cell receptor beta chains originate from one sample sequenced in a study of response to subunit inactivated influenza vaccine. TCRdb used MiXCR to reprocess the RT-PCR reads, holding one entry per CDR3 protein. This repertoire shows around 750,000 distinct CDR3 sequences, 21% found once; its top ten account for roughly 10%. Sequencing was performed on PBMCs from blood, taken 4 to 6 days after vaccination. These receptors all stem from a man aged 50 to 59 who received an inactivated influenza vaccine.

This clonotype has at least ten counts. V and J are TRBV4-3 and TRBJ2-7; possibly TRBD1 for D (5 bases). Germline V lookup: CDR1 LGHNA, CDR2 YSLEER. The CDR3 extends over 14 amino acids. V was shortened by 0 bases and J by 2 bases, with 8 bases between the two germline ends. Written as DNA, the CDR3 is TGCGCCAGCAGCCAAGACGGCAGGGCCTACGAGCAGTACTTC. The encoded protein is CASSQDGRAYEQYF.

This clonotype was counted between two and nine times. The chain carries TRBV24-1 and TRBJ2-2; D not resolved. Germline CDR1 reads KGHDR; CDR2 reads SFDVKD. The CDR3 loop spans 14 amino acids. The V gene lost 5 bases and the J gene lost 7 bases, with 13 bases spanning the gap. The DNA for the CDR3 is TGTGCCACCAGTGCAACTATCTCTGGCGGGGAGCTGTTTTTT. It is translated as CATSATISGGELFF.

V and J are TRBV29-1 and TRBJ1-1, with D unresolved. V was pared by 0 bases and J by 0 bases, with 11 bases between. Germline V gene lookup returns CDR1 SQVTM and CDR2 ANQGSEA. This CDR3 contains 15 residues. The CDR3 is CSVEDYWPLNTEAFF. The CDR3 DNA reads as TGCAGCGTTGAAGATTATTGGCCTCTGAACACTGAAGCTTTCTTT. Full variable domain (remainder filled in from reference TRBV29-1 and TRBJ1-1): SAVISQKPSRDICQRGTSLTIQCQVDSQVTMMFWYRQQPGQSLTLIATANQGSEATYESGFVIDKFPISRPNLTFSTLTVSNMSPEDSSIYLCSVEDYWPLNTEAFFGQGTRLTVV.

V gene TRBV7-2 combines with J gene TRBJ2-7, with D unclear. CDR3 size: 14 residues. V dropped 0 bases and J dropped 2 bases, with 8 bases sitting between them. Germline V gives CDR1 SGHTA, CDR2 FQGNSA. CDR3 residues: CASSLAAAPYEQYF. The CDR3 region has the DNA TGTGCCAGCAGCTTAGCGGCGGCTCCCTACGAGCAGTACTTC.

Many counts were recorded for this clonotype. This sequence joins TRBV6-2 or TRBV6-3 and TRBJ2-7; 13 nucleotides agree with TRBD2. V lost 6 bases to trimming and J lost 4 bases; unmatched junction nucleotides: 3. CDR1 is MNHEY and CDR2 is SVGEGT in the germline V gene. The length of the CDR3 is 14 residues. The CDR3 DNA reads as TGTGCCAGCAGAGCGGGACTAGCGGGATACGAGCAGTACTTC. Translating gives CASRAGLAGYEQYF.

A few counts support this clonotype. V usage is TRBV6-1 and J usage is TRBJ1-6, with D maybe TRBD1 (6 bases). Per the germline V gene, CDR1 is MNHNS and CDR2 is SASEGT. The CDR3 runs to 15 residues. The V and J ends lost 6 bases and 5 bases respectively, with 14 bases between them. In nucleotides, the CDR3 is TGTGCCAGCAGCTGGATTCAGGGGAATAATTCACCCCTCCACTTT. This codes for CASSWIQGNNSPLHF.

This clonotype was seen only a few times. This chain uses TRBV6-2 or TRBV6-3 with TRBJ2-7, with TRBD1 as a possible D gene (6 bases). Germline loops: CDR1 MNHEY, CDR2 SVGEGT. Trimming stripped 8 bases from V and 2 bases from J, with 10 bases between. The CDR3 extends over 12 amino acids. CDR3 nucleotides: TGTGCCAGCGCCGACAGGACCTACGAGCAGTACTTC. This translates into CASADRTYEQYF.

This chain connects TRBV7-9 to TRBJ2-1; TRBD2 agrees at 10 bases. Germline values: CDR1 SEHNR, CDR2 FQNEAQ (reference sequence). The CDR3 runs 16 residues. Trimming at V came to 1 base and at J to 8 bases, leaving 8 bases not matched to a gene. CDR3 amino acids: CASSLGASGSRYEQFF. The CDR3 nucleotides are TGTGCCAGCAGCTTAGGGGCTAGCGGGAGTCGGTATGAGCAGTTCTTC.

The gene calls are TRBV7-8 and TRBJ2-7; 10 bases align to TRBD1. The V and J ends lost 2 bases and 3 bases, in that order; junction bases with no gene match: 7. The length of the CDR3 is 16 residues. From germline, CDR1 is SGHVS and CDR2 FQNEAQ. The CDR3 sequence is CASSLRDRGFGYEQYF. The CDR3 nucleotides read TGTGCCAGCAGCTTAAGGGACAGGGGTTTTGGCTACGAGCAGTACTTC. The variable domain in full, completed from reference TRBV7-8 and TRBJ2-7, reads GAGVSQSPRYKVAKRGQDVALRCDPISGHVSLFWYQQALGQGPEFLTYFQNEAQLDKSGLPSDRFFAERPEGSVSTLKIQRTQQEDSAVYLCASSLRDRGFGYEQYFGPGTRLTVT.

This sequence joins TRBV7-8 and TRBJ1-6, with TRBD1 matching over 11 bases. The V gene's germline CDR1 is SGHVS and CDR2 FQNEAQ. V lost 5 bases and J lost 1; bases outside the gene matches: 4. The CDR3 extends over 17 amino acids. In nucleotides, the CDR3 is TGTGCCAGCAGCCAGGACAGGGGGCCATCCTATAATTCACCCCTCCACTTT. Translating it yields CASSQDRGPSYNSPLHF.

This clonotype showed up just a few times. The V call is TRBV21-1, the J call TRBJ2-2; the DNA was not compared with TRBD1, the D call given in the table. TRBV21-1 is a known pseudogene. This CDR3 spans 15 amino acids. CDR3 nucleotides: TGTGCCAAAACCCGGGACAGGCCTCCTACGGGGGAGCTGTTTTTT. Its protein product is CAKTRDRPPTGELFF.

This clonotype showed up many times. The genes are TRBV20-1 and TRBJ2-1, with 12 bases fitting TRBD2. V dropped 1 base and J dropped 15; count of bases not matched to a gene: 10. The CDR3 totals 14 residues. Germline V lookup: CDR1 DFQATT, CDR2 SNEGSKA (reference sequence). CDR3 amino acids: CSARAASGGVPLFF. The CDR3 DNA is TGCAGTGCTAGAGCGGCTAGCGGGGGGGTCCCACTGTTCTTC.

The chain recombines TRBV6-1 with TRBJ2-7; 7 positions agree with TRBD2. With 5 bases clipped from V and 2 bases from J, the junction kept 3 bases outside the gene matches. CDR1 MNHNS and CDR2 SASEGT come from the germline V gene. This CDR3 has 13 amino acids. CDR3 in amino acids: CASSRGRAYEQYF. In DNA form, the CDR3 reads TGTGCCAGCAGTCGGGGGAGGGCCTACGAGCAGTACTTC.

The chain is built from TRBV5-1 and TRBJ1-1; TRBD1 matches 9 bases. Trimming took 1 base from V and 4 from J; bases not matched to a gene: 2. This CDR3 contains 14 residues. Per the germline V gene, CDR1 is SGHRS and CDR2 is YFSETQ. This chain's CDR3 is CASSLQTGGTEAFF. The CDR3 DNA sequence: TGCGCCAGCAGCTTGCAGACAGGGGGCACTGAAGCTTTCTTT. Full variable domain (outside the CDR3, taken from reference TRBV5-1 and TRBJ1-1): KAGVTQTPRYLIKTRGQQVTLSCSPISGHRSVSWYQQTPGQGLQFLFEYFSETQRNKGNFPGRFSGRQFSNSRSEMNVSTLELGDSALYLCASSLQTGGTEAFFGQGTRLTVV.

The rearrangement links TRBV27 to TRBJ2-3; D is tentatively TRBD1 or TRBD2 (5 bases each). V was cut by 5 bases and J by 4 bases, with 16 bases left in between. The germline CDR1 and CDR2 sequences are MNHEY and SMNVEV (reference sequence). The CDR3 runs 15 residues. CDR3 sequence reads: CASSPGRPGPDTQYF. The CDR3 bases are TGTGCCAGCAGTCCGGGGCGACCTGGTCCAGATACGCAGTATTTT.

The rearrangement joins TRBV7-2 to TRBJ2-1; maybe TRBD1 (5 bases). The CDR3 has 14 residues. V dropped 5 bases and J dropped 5 bases, with 13 bases sitting between them. Germline V gene data show CDR1 as SGHTA and CDR2 as FQGNSA. The CDR3 nucleotides are TGTGCCAGCAGCGGCCTGACAGCTAACAATGAGCAGTTCTTC. Translation: CASSGLTANNEQFF.

This clonotype showed up just a few times. The chain is built from TRBV29-1 and TRBJ2-1; 16 bases line up with TRBD2. The CDR3 consists of 17 residues. The germline gives CDR1 SQVTM, CDR2 ANQGSEA. J lost 4 bases, V lost 6 bases, and 9 bases had no gene match. The CDR3 sequence is CSVLLGTSGRGYNEQFF. The CDR3 bases are TGCAGCGTCCTACTAGGGACTAGCGGGAGGGGGTACAATGAGCAGTTCTTC.

This clonotype was recorded many times. The chain carries TRBV10-3 and TRBJ1-1, with no clear D. With 7 bases removed from V and 4 bases from J, the gap between germline ends came to 13 bases. The CDR3 sequence is 13 residues long. CDR1 is ENHRY and CDR2 is SYGVKD in the germline V gene. The CDR3 nucleotides read TGTGCCATCATGGGTCTAAGTCCCACTGAAGCTTTCTTT. The encoded protein is CAIMGLSPTEAFF.

This chain joins TRBV5-4 and TRBJ1-2, with D perhaps matching TRBD1 (6 bases). Per the germline V gene, CDR1 is SGHNT and CDR2 is YYREEE (reference sequence). This CDR3 is built from 15 residues. Between the trimmed V and J ends, which lost 4 bases and 1 base, there was a span of 14 bases. The CDR3, as DNA: TGTGCCAGCAGCCCGCAACACAGGGATAACTATGGCTACACCTTC. It translates to CASSPQHRDNYGYTF.

The J gene is TRBJ1-5, the V gene TRBV18, with D unclear. The CDR3 spans 14 residues. Germline V gene data show CDR1 as KGHSH and CDR2 as LQKENI. The germline V and J ends were trimmed by 4 bases and 8 bases, with 15 bases remaining between them. CDR3 sequence: CASSLSRTAEPQHF. The CDR3 DNA reads TGTGCCAGCTCACTGAGTCGGACGGCCGAGCCCCAGCATTTT.

This clonotype showed up just a few times. The chain links TRBV5-1 to TRBJ1-1; D unresolved. The CDR3 contains 16 residues. CDR1 SGHRS and CDR2 YFSETQ come from the germline V gene. V gave up 0 bases and J gave up 2 bases, with 14 bases separating them. Written as DNA, the CDR3 is TGCGCCAGCAGCTTGGCGGCCTCATCCCCTAACACTGAAGCTTTCTTT. It translates to CASSLAASSPNTEAFF.

This clonotype was counted a few times. The chain couples TRBV6-5 to TRBJ1-4, with no clear D. CDR3 length equals 15 residues. Looked up from germline, CDR1 is MNHEY and CDR2 is SVGAGI. Deletions cut 4 bases from V and 0 bases from J, with 9 bases between. CDR3 bases: TGTGCCAGCAGTTTTCCATTTGCAACTAATGAAAAACTGTTTTTT. Its translation: CASSFPFATNEKLFF.